These T cell receptor beta chains were read from a single sample in a study of T cells after yellow fever vaccination. TCRdb re-derived calls from the 5' RACE reads in MiXCR, one entry per CDR3 protein. The sample shows fewer than 400,000 distinct CDR3 sequences, about 10% of them seen only once. Source: CD4+ T cells sorted from PBMCs, taken 45 days after the yellow fever booster vaccination. The receptors were gathered from a young man who received the YFV17D yellow fever vaccine. Each CDR3 is given with its conserved first and last residue. A D gene is named only where the DNA matches it firmly.

>TRBJ2-2|TRBV19|NA
CASNPGAQYTGELFF
>TRBJ1-3|TRBV7-9|NA
CASSLERGNTIYF
>TRBJ1-3|TRBV4-2|NA
CASSQLIKGRTTGNTIYF
>TRBJ1-1|TRBV7-8|TRBD1
CASRQVRQGVNTEAFF
>TRBJ1-1|TRBV29-1|TRBD1
CSGGPGQTNTEAFF
>TRBJ2-3|TRBV7-3|TRBD2
CASSFPGLAQYF
>TRBJ1-1|TRBV29-1|NA
CSVNGEGALAFF
>TRBJ2-5|TRBV5-4|NA
CASSLAALAGTQYF
>TRBJ2-5|TRBV7-2|NA
CASSLMSVQETQYF
>TRBJ2-1|TRBV10-3|TRBD2
CATKQASGNEQFF
>TRBJ2-6|TRBV6-6|NA
CASSYPKTGRIGANVLTF
>TRBJ2-1|TRBV2|TRBD2
CASSATSGGWGEQFF
>TRBJ2-3|TRBV5-5|NA
CASSLAAQTTQYF
>TRBJ2-1|TRBV2|NA
CASSERWEPTNEQFF
>TRBJ1-2|TRBV3-1|TRBD1
CASSQNPGTGSYGYTF
>TRBJ2-2|TRBV11-1|NA
CASRGGITNTGELFF
>TRBJ2-2|TRBV7-9|NA
CASSPHPNTGELFF
>TRBJ2-1|TRBV5-1|TRBD2
CASSPDREGDNEQFF
>TRBJ2-6|TRBV11-2|TRBD2
CASSRGLAIGANVLTF
>TRBJ2-5|TRBV14|NA
CASSPGRQIQETQYF
>TRBJ2-5|TRBV5-1|TRBD2
CASSLRTSGGLLKTQYF
>TRBJ2-2|TRBV7-9|NA
CASSQLGLIRELPTNTGELFF
>TRBJ2-1|TRBV5-4|NA
CASSSQGGDDEQFF
>TRBJ2-1|TRBV13|NA
CASSLEGRGSLYYNEQFF
>TRBJ2-1|TRBV29-1|NA
CSVEGAGAPYNEQFF
>TRBJ2-1|TRBV7-2|NA
CASSPMRGTYNEQFF
>TRBJ1-5|TRBV7-9|NA
CASSLTGKNSNQPQHF
>TRBJ1-1|TRBV6-2/TRBV6-3|NA
CASSYAQRKAFF
>TRBJ1-6|TRBV20-1|TRBD1
CSARGRTGSSPLHF
>TRBJ1-6|TRBV6-5|TRBD1
CASSYGGTETISPLHF
>TRBJ2-2|TRBV4-1|TRBD1
CASRRQGTTGELFF
>TRBJ1-2|TRBV12-3/TRBV12-4|NA
CASRTSGSYGYTF
>TRBJ2-7|TRBV7-9|TRBD1
CASSLGQGALESEQYF
>TRBJ2-1|TRBV6-7|TRBD2
CASSTPPSGGYNEQFF
>TRBJ2-5|TRBV9|TRBD2
CASSASGAETQYF
>TRBJ1-6|TRBV5-1|NA
CASSLDKSNSPLHF
>TRBJ1-6|TRBV4-3|NA
CASSQSGIAYNSPLHF
>TRBJ2-1|TRBV7-7|NA
CASSFTPQGEQFF
>TRBJ2-3|TRBV5-1|TRBD2
CASSLALLADSTDTQYF
>TRBJ2-7|TRBV20-1|TRBD2
CSARRGLAGSYEQYF
>TRBJ2-7|TRBV5-1|TRBD1
CASSLDTRDRGGGEQYF
>TRBJ2-1|TRBV24-1|NA
CATSDLGTANEQFF
>TRBJ1-6|TRBV12-3/TRBV12-4|NA
CASSRGGTSSYNSPLHF
>TRBJ2-4|TRBV4-3|NA
CASSQAGIEYF
>TRBJ2-5|TRBV5-1|NA
CASSLEDGQETQYF
>TRBJ2-1|TRBV5-1|NA
CASSLWTAGNEQFF
>TRBJ2-3|TRBV7-2|NA
CASSLRGDPRGDTQYF
>TRBJ1-4|TRBV12-3/TRBV12-4|NA
CASSLSGSGDVLTF
>TRBJ1-5|TRBV7-2|NA
CASSFSGQNNQPQHF
>TRBJ1-1|TRBV7-9|NA
CASSLGYLNTEAFF